This T cell receptor (beta chain) emerged from a study of cytomegalovirus exposure and HLA in healthy donors. The PCR used 60 Vbeta and 13 Jbeta primers. The data were produced by immunoSEQ multiplex PCR, yet TCRdb's version contains in-frame clones alone and is incomplete. The table has around 200,000 clones, less than 85% seen once. Study-level results: In vitro, three CMV-associated chains proved specific for CMV antigens.

J gave up 4 bases and V 3 bases, and 4 bases lay outside the gene matches. The CDR3 loop spans 16 amino acids. The germline gives CDR1 SGDLS, CDR2 YYNGEE. As regards this clone: Its target is not known.

The sequenced sample consisted of PBMCs. The J gene is TRBJ2-7, the V gene TRBV9; 16 bases map to TRBD2. This clonotype originated in a boy aged 10-17 years in good health and CMV-seronegative. Here the CDR3 reads CASSAGTSGGGYEQYF. The CDR3 nucleotides are TGTGCCAGCAGCGCCGGGACTAGCGGGGGGGGGTACGAGCAGTACTTC. The full variable domain, in which reference TRBV9 and TRBJ2-7 provide the parts outside the CDR3, is DSGVTQTPKHLITATGQRVTLRCSPRSGDLSVYWYQQSLDQGLQFLIQYYNGEERAKGNILERFSAQQFPDLHSELNLSSLELGDSALYFCASSAGTSGGGYEQYFGPGTRLTVT.